Listed below are T cell receptor beta chains from one sample, sequenced in a study of cytomegalovirus exposure and HLA in healthy donors. TCRdb keeps only in-frame clones here, not all; method: immunoSEQ multiplex PCR. The sample yields some 190,000 clones, just under 80% seen once. The sequenced material came from PBMCs. These receptors all stem from a woman aged 30 to 39 in good health and CMV-seronegative. Each CDR3 is given with its conserved first and last residue. A D gene is named only where the DNA matches it firmly. Where a row states a size, it is once, few, many or the class of an expanded clone; other rows omit it.

size: .
J: TRBJ1-1
D: .
V: TRBV6-5
CDR3: CASTRTPSRTEAFF
DNA: TGTGCCAGCACCAGGACTCCCTCGCGGACTGAAGCTTTCTTT

size: .
J: TRBJ2-1
D: .
V: TRBV29-1
CDR3: CSVDEQPSFSYNEQFF
DNA: TGCAGCGTTGACGAACAGCCAAGTTTTTCCTACAATGAGCAGTTCTTC

size: .
J: TRBJ1-1
D: .
V: TRBV6-5
CDR3: CASSYQGGSTEAFF
DNA: TGTGCCAGCAGTTACCAGGGCGGAAGCACTGAAGCTTTCTTT

size: .
J: TRBJ1-1
D: .
V: TRBV21-1
CDR3: CASSTPRYPNTEAFF
DNA: TGTGCCAGCAGCACACCCAGGTACCCGAACACTGAAGCTTTCTTT

size: .
J: TRBJ1-1
D: TRBD1
V: TRBV14
CDR3: CASSQDGTRTGEAFF
DNA: TGTGCCAGCAGCCAAGATGGTACGAGGACAGGTGAAGCTTTCTTT

size: .
J: TRBJ1-2
D: TRBD1
V: TRBV19
CDR3: CASHNVQAGQGAGYTF
DNA: TGTGCCAGCCACAACGTCCAGGCGGGACAGGGGGCCGGCTACACCTTC

size: .
J: TRBJ1-1
D: TRBD1
V: TRBV6-5
CDR3: CASSYATGGSSEAFF
DNA: TGTGCCAGCAGTTACGCGACAGGGGGTTCATCTGAAGCTTTCTTT

size: .
J: TRBJ2-5
D: .
V: TRBV19
CDR3: CASSIVFRETQYF
DNA: TGTGCCAGTAGTATAGTCTTCAGGGAGACCCAGTACTTC

size: .
J: TRBJ1-1
D: .
V: TRBV4-1
CDR3: CASSQEVFRETQNTEAFF
DNA: TGCGCCAGCAGCCAAGAAGTTTTCCGTGAGACACAGAACACTGAAGCTTTCTTT

size: .
J: TRBJ2-3
D: .
V: TRBV4-1
CDR3: CASSQEAVDTQYF
DNA: TGCGCCAGCAGCCAAGAGGCGGTAGATACGCAGTATTTT

size: .
J: TRBJ2-5
D: TRBD2
V: TRBV19
CDR3: CASSRIALGLTLAGGKTQYF
DNA: TGTGCCAGTAGTAGAATCGCCCTCGGACTAACTCTAGCGGGGGGAAAGACCCAGTACTTC

size: few
J: TRBJ2-7
D: TRBD1
V: TRBV7-9
CDR3: CASSWAGGPYEQYF
DNA: TGTGCCAGCAGCTGGGCAGGGGGACCTTACGAGCAGTACTTC

size: .
J: TRBJ2-5
D: TRBD1
V: TRBV18
CDR3: CASSPGTGVRETQYF
DNA: TGTGCCAGCTCACCTGGGACAGGGGTACGGGAGACCCAGTACTTC

size: .
J: TRBJ1-5
D: .
V: TRBV18
CDR3: CASSLTGNSNQPQHF
DNA: TGTGCCAGCTCGCTTACAGGGAACAGCAATCAGCCCCAGCATTTT

size: .
J: TRBJ2-7
D: TRBD1
V: TRBV5-4
CDR3: CASSLDGTGISYEQYF
DNA: TGTGCCAGCAGCTTGGACGGGACAGGAATTTCCTACGAGCAGTACTTC

size: .
J: TRBJ1-5
D: .
V: TRBV2
CDR3: CASSAGRDSNQPQHF
DNA: TGTGCCAGCAGTGCTGGACGGGATAGCAATCAGCCCCAGCATTTT

size: .
J: TRBJ1-5
D: .
V: TRBV6-6
CDR3: CASSYLIGQQPQHF
DNA: TGTGCCAGCAGTTACCTGATCGGACAGCAGCCCCAGCATTTT

size: .
J: TRBJ1-5
D: .
V: TRBV19
CDR3: CASGATVSNQPQHF
DNA: TGTGCCAGTGGGGCTACGGTGAGCAATCAGCCCCAGCATTTT

size: .
J: TRBJ1-2
D: .
V: TRBV7-9
CDR3: CASSPRGFRGSYGYTF
DNA: TGTGCCAGCAGCCCCAGGGGATTCAGGGGTAGCTATGGCTACACCTTC

size: .
J: TRBJ2-5
D: .
V: TRBV18
CDR3: CASSPNTGSQETQYF
DNA: TGTGCCAGCTCACCAAACACAGGTAGCCAAGAGACCCAGTACTTC

size: .
J: TRBJ1-2
D: .
V: TRBV27
CDR3: CASRGLGESYGYTF
DNA: TGTGCCAGCAGGGGGCTCGGTGAGTCCTATGGCTACACCTTC

size: .
J: TRBJ1-1
D: .
V: TRBV4-1
CDR3: CASSQWQRASGGAFF
DNA: TGCGCCAGCAGCCAATGGCAACGGGCCTCCGGAGGGGCTTTCTTT

size: .
J: TRBJ1-1
D: .
V: TRBV11-1
CDR3: CASSLTGPNTEAFF
DNA: TGTGCCAGCAGCTTAACAGGGCCGAACACTGAAGCTTTCTTT